This is a list of T cell receptor beta chains from one sample in a study of T cell repertoires in cytomegalovirus infection. Which antigens these TCRs recognize remains unknown. TCRdb reanalysed the reads using MiXCR and keeps one entry per CDR3 protein. In the table there are approximately 110,000 distinct CDR3 sequences, roughly 41% of which are singletons. Sequencing used CD8+ T cells from cultured PBMCs, obtained from culture after CMV antigen stimulation. Receptor source: a human donor in good health (CMV status not recorded). Some clones in this sample may be carry-over from other donors' samples. CDR3s include the opening cysteine and the closing phenylalanine or tryptophan. A D gene is named only where the DNA matches it firmly. Clone size is not always given. Where it is, it says once, few, many or a class for expanded clones.

j_call,d_call,clone_size,v_call,cdr3_nt,cdr3_aa
TRBJ2-1,TRBD2,few,TRBV7-9,TGTGCCAGCAGCCCTATGCTAGCGGGGGGGAGCTCCTACAATGAGCAGTTCTTC,CASSPMLAGGSSYNEQFF
TRBJ2-3,.,.,TRBV12-3/TRBV12-4,TGTGCCAGCAGCCCACTAGGTGCACACACAGATACGCAGTATTTT,CASSPLGAHTDTQYF
TRBJ2-7,TRBD1,few,TRBV7-9,TGTGCCAGCACCTCGACAGGGATCACCTACGAGCAGTACTTC,CASTSTGITYEQYF
TRBJ2-7,TRBD2,few,TRBV7-6,TGTGCCAGCAGCTTAAGGTCCAGCGGGGGTTACGAGCAGTACTTC,CASSLRSSGGYEQYF
TRBJ1-2,.,.,TRBV4-2,TGTGCCAGCAGCCAAGATTTCGCAGGGGATGGCTACACCTTC,CASSQDFAGDGYTF
TRBJ1-2,.,.,TRBV19,TGTGCCAGTAAACAAGGGGGAAATGGCTACACCTTC,CASKQGGNGYTF
TRBJ2-3,.,.,TRBV12-3/TRBV12-4,TGTGCCAGCAGTTTATTGGGCCTGGAGCGCCCGGATACGCAGTATTTT,CASSLLGLERPDTQYF
TRBJ2-3,.,many,TRBV11-2,TGTGCCAGCAGCTTAGACAGGACCACGACTAGCACAGATACGCAGTATTTT,CASSLDRTTTSTDTQYF
TRBJ1-2,TRBD1,.,TRBV12-3/TRBV12-4,TGTGCCAGCAGCGGAGGACAGGGGGCCCTCGGCTACACCTTC,CASSGGQGALGYTF
TRBJ2-1,.,.,TRBV20-1,TGCAGTGCTAGAGGGGTCCTCTACAATGAGCAGTTCTTC,CSARGVLYNEQFF
TRBJ2-7,.,few,TRBV2,TGTGCCAGCAGACTAATGACGGGGGAGCAGTACTTC,CASRLMTGEQYF
TRBJ1-5,.,.,TRBV19,TGTGCCAGTAGTATAGATCGGTGGCCCCTGGGGCAGCCCCAGCATTTT,CASSIDRWPLGQPQHF
TRBJ2-3,.,.,TRBV7-6,TGTGCCAGCAGCTCCGCCCCGGATTACGATACGCAGTATTTT,CASSSAPDYDTQYF
TRBJ2-1,.,many,TRBV27,TGTGCCAGCATGGGGTTCGGACTCTACAATGAGCAGTTCTTC,CASMGFGLYNEQFF
TRBJ2-1,TRBD2,.,TRBV11-2,TGTGCCAGCAGCTTAGTCCCAGCGGGGGTTTACAATGAGCAGTTCTTC,CASSLVPAGVYNEQFF